The next 12 T cell receptor beta chains were all read from a single sample in a study of blood T cell repertoires in COVID-19. Repertoires were generated with immunoSEQ multiplex PCR, while TCRdb's copy carries only in-frame clones and drops some. The sample shows 240,000 or so clones, 75% to 90% of them seen only once. Specimen: peripheral blood. The receptor set was obtained from a man aged 55 to 70 who had recovered from COVID-19.

This clone was seen once. The chain carries TRBV5-1 and TRBJ1-1, with a weak D call TRBD1 (5 bases). V lost 1 base and J 1 base, leaving 11 bases between the germline ends. Per germline, CDR1 SGHRS and CDR2 YFSETQ. The CDR3 has 15 residues. CDR3 amino acids: CASSLPQGSNTEAFF. CDR3 nucleotides: TGCGCCAGCAGCTTGCCTCAGGGTTCGAACACTGAAGCTTTCTTT.

This chain joins TRBV5-4 and TRBJ2-7; 7 bases agree with TRBD1. Unmatched junction bases numbered 3, after V lost 2 bases and J lost 1 base. The germline V gene has CDR1 SGHNT and CDR2 YYREEE (reference sequence). The CDR3 is 14 amino acids. The CDR3 region is CASSFRQGSYEQYF. CDR3 coding DNA: TGTGCCAGCAGCTTCCGACAGGGATCCTACGAGCAGTACTTC.

For this clone: Distinct nucleotide sequences in the sample also encode this CDR3. J is TRBJ1-1 and V is TRBV9; no definite D call. The CDR3 spans 12 residues. V lost 0 bases, J lost 4 bases, and 4 bases lay in between. Germline values: CDR1 SGDLS, CDR2 YYNGEE. CDR3 sequence: CASSVGGTEAFF. The CDR3 nucleotides are TGTGCCAGCAGCGTAGGCGGCACTGAAGCTTTCTTT.

This clone was seen a few times. The same CDR3 can be traced to other DNA sequences in this sample. The chain uses TRBV28 and TRBJ1-2; D not certain. The CDR3 extends over 11 amino acids. Between the trimmed V and J ends, which lost 4 bases and 4 bases, there was a span of 4 bases. Germline V CDR1 and CDR2: MDHEN, SYDVKM. Here the CDR3 DNA reads TGTGCCAGCAGTTCGGTCTATGGCTACACCTTC. Its protein product is CASSSVYGYTF.

The rearrangement uses TRBV6-1 and TRBJ1-6; 10 bases map to TRBD1. This CDR3 is 14 amino acids long. From germline, CDR1 is MNHNS and CDR2 SASEGT. The J segment lost 10 bases and the V segment lost 3 bases, leaving 3 bases of the junction unmatched. The CDR3 here is CASSDGTGVSPLHF. The CDR3 DNA reads as TGTGCCAGCAGTGACGGGACAGGGGTCTCACCCCTCCACTTT.

The rearrangement links TRBV7-2 to TRBJ1-6, with 7 bases lining up with TRBD1. Trimming at V came to 1 base and at J to 7 bases, leaving 7 bases not matched to a gene. The germline V gene has CDR1 SGHTA and CDR2 FQGNSA. This CDR3 comprises 16 residues. The CDR3 DNA reads TGTGCCAGCAGCTTAGGTCTGACAGGGCTCAATTCACCCCTCCACTTT. Encoded protein: CASSLGLTGLNSPLHF. The variable domain in full, completed from reference TRBV7-2 and TRBJ1-6, reads GAGVSQSPSNKVTEKGKDVELRCDPISGHTALYWYRQSLGQGLEFLIYFQGNSAPDKSGLPSDRFSAERTGGSVSTLTIQRTQQEDSAVYLCASSLGLTGLNSPLHFGNGTRLTVT.

The rearrangement uses TRBV5-4 and TRBJ1-1; D perhaps matches TRBD1 (5 bases). Germline CDR1 reads SGHNT; CDR2 reads YYREEE (reference sequence). The CDR3 is 13 amino acids. Trimming cost V 0 bases and J 6 bases, with 9 bases left between them. The CDR3 is CASSLVGGAEAFF. The CDR3 nucleotides read TGTGCCAGCAGCTTGGTGGGGGGAGCTGAAGCTTTCTTT.

The chain uses TRBV15 and TRBJ1-6; no clear D. This CDR3 has 14 amino acids. Trimming removed 3 bases from V and 9 bases from J, with 12 bases in between. Looked up from germline, CDR1 is LNHNV and CDR2 is YYDKDF (reference sequence). The CDR3: CATSRRGLGSPLHF. Here the CDR3 DNA reads TGTGCCACCAGCAGGCGAGGGCTAGGTTCACCCCTCCACTTT.

The rearrangement uses TRBV5-1 and TRBJ2-5; weak D call: TRBD1 (5 bases). The CDR3 length is 15 residues. Germline V lookup: CDR1 SGHRS, CDR2 YFSETQ. Trimming removed 4 bases from V and 2 bases from J, with 15 bases in between. CDR3 nucleotides: TGCGCCAGCAGCCTAGGAGACAGAGTACAAGAGACCCAGTACTTC. The encoded protein is CASSLGDRVQETQYF.

This chain connects TRBV10-3 to TRBJ1-1, with no clear D. The CDR3 totals 11 residues. The V gene lost 5 bases and the J gene lost 2 bases, with 3 bases spanning the gap. Germline values: CDR1 ENHRY, CDR2 SYGVKD. The CDR3 sequence is CAISSNTEAFF. The CDR3 nucleotides read TGTGCCATCAGTTCAAACACTGAAGCTTTCTTT.

This clone was seen more than once but under ten times. V usage is TRBV10-1 and J usage is TRBJ1-3; D might be TRBD1 (5 bases). Germline lookup yields CDR1 WNHNN and CDR2 SYGVQD (reference sequence). V was shortened by 6 bases and J by 2 bases, with 8 bases between the two germline ends. The CDR3 consists of 13 residues. The CDR3: CASRAGTGNTIYF. The DNA for the CDR3 is TGCGCCAGCAGGGCAGGGACTGGAAACACCATATATTTT.

The CDR3 nucleotides are TGTGCCAGCAGTGAGTTGCAGTTTCGGGGGAGATACAATGAGCAGTTCTTC. Translated, it gives CASSELQFRGRYNEQFF. The chain combines TRBV6-1 with TRBJ2-1, with a weak D call TRBD2 (6 bases). Per germline, CDR1 MNHNS and CDR2 SASEGT. The CDR3 is made up of 17 amino acids. V shed 3 bases and J shed 4 bases, with 19 bases lying between them.